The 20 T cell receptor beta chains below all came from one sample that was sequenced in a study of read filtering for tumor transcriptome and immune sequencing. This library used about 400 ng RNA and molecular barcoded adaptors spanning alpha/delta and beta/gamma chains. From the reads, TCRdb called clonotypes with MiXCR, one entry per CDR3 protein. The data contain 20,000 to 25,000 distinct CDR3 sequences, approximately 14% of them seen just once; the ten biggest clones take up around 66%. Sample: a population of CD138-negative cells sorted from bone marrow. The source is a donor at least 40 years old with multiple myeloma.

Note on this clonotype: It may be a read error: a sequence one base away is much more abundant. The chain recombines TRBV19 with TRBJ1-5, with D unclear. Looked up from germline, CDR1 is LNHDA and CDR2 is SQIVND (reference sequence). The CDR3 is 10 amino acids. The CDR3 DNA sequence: TGTGCCGGTAGCAATCAGCCCCAGCATTTT. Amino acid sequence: CAGSNQPQHF.

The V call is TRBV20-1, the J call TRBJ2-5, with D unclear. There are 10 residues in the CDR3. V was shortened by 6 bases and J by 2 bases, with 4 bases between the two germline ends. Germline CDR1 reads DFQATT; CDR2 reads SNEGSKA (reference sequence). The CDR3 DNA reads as TGCAGTGCCCGACAAGAGACCCAGTACTTC. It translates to CSARQETQYF.

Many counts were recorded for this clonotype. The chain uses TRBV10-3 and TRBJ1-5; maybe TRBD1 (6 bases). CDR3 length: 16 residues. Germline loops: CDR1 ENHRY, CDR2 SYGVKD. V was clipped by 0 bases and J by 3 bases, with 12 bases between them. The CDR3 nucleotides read TGTGCCATCAGTGAGTCGGGCAGGGGATCCAATCAGCCCCAGCATTTT. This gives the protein CAISESGRGSNQPQHF.

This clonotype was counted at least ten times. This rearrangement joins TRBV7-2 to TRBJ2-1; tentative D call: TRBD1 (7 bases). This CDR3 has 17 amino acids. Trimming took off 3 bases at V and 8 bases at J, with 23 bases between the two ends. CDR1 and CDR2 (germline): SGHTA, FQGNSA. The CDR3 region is CASSLTGQGGFFYEQFF. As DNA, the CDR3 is TGTGCCAGCAGCTTGACGGGTCAGGGGGGTTTTTTCTATGAGCAGTTCTTC.

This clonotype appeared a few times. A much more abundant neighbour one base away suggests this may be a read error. DNA for the CDR3: TGTGCCGGCAGCGAAATGGATCAGCCCCAGCATTTT. It yields the protein CAGSEMDQPQHF. The V gene is TRBV7-9, the J gene TRBJ1-5; no firm D call. CDR1 SEHNR and CDR2 FQNEAQ come from the germline V gene (reference sequence). The CDR3 sequence is 12 residues long.

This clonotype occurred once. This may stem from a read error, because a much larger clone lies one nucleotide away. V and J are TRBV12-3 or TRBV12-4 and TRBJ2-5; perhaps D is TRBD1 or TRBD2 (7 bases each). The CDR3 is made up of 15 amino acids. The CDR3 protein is CASSARQGREETLYF. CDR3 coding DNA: TGTGCCAGCAGTGCTAGACAGGGTCGGGAGGAGACCCTGTACTTC.

The CDR3 DNA follows: TGTGCCAGCAGCCAACGGGGGGTGGGCGACGAGCAGTACTTC. This translates into CASSQRGVGDEQYF. The chain links TRBV3-1 to TRBJ2-7, with 7 positions matching TRBD2. This CDR3 is 14 amino acids long. The germline gives CDR1 LGHDT, CDR2 YNNKEL (reference sequence). The trim removed 2 bases at V and 5 bases at J, leaving 6 bases unmatched.

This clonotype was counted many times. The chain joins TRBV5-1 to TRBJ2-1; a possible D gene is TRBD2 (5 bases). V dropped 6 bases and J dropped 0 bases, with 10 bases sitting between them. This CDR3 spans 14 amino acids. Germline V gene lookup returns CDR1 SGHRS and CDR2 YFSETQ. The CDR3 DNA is TGCGCCAGCATGGTGGGGAGCTCCTACAATGAGCAGTTCTTC. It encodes CASMVGSSYNEQFF.

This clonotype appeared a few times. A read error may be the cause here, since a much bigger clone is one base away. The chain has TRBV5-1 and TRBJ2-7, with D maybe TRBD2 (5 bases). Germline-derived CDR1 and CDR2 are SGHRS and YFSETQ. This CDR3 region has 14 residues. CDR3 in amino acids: CASSLGTDSYKQYF. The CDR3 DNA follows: TGCGCCAGCAGCTTGGGGACGGACTCCTACAAGCAGTACTTC. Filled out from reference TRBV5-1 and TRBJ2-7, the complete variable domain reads KAGVTQTPRYLIKTRGQQVTLSCSPISGHRSVSWYQQTPGQGLQFLFEYFSETQRNKGNFPGRFSGRQFSNSRSEMNVSTLELGDSALYLCASSLGTDSYKQYFGPGTRLTVT.

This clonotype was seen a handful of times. The CDR3 sequence is CSAREGGVETQYF. The CDR3, as DNA: TGCAGTGCTAGAGAAGGGGGGGTGGAGACCCAGTACTTC. This chain links TRBV20-1 with TRBJ2-5; perhaps TRBD2 as D (7 bases). Trimming took off 0 bases at V and 5 bases at J, with 10 bases between the two ends. This CDR3 spans 13 amino acids. Germline CDR1 is DFQATT and CDR2 is SNEGSKA (reference sequence).

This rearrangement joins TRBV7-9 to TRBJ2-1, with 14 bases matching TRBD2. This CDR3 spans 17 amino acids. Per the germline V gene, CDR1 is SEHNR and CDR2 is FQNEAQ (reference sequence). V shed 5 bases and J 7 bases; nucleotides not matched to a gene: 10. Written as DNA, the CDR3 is TGTGCCAGCAGCGCCACCGGGACTAGCGGGAGTAGAAATGAGCAGTTCTTC. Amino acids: CASSATGTSGSRNEQFF.

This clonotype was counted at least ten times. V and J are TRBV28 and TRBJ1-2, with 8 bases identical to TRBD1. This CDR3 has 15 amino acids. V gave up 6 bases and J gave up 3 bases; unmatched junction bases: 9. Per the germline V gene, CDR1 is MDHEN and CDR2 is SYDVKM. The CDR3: CASSPTGTGDYGYTF. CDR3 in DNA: TGTGCCAGCAGCCCAACCGGGACAGGTGACTATGGCTACACCTTC.

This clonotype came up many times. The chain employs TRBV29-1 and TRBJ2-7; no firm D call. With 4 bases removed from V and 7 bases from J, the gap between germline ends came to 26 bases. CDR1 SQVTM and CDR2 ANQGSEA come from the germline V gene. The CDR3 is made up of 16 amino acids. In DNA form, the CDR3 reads TGCAGCGTTGGAGGTCTGCTTGGACGACGGCCTCGGGAGCAGTACTTC. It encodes CSVGGLLGRRPREQYF.

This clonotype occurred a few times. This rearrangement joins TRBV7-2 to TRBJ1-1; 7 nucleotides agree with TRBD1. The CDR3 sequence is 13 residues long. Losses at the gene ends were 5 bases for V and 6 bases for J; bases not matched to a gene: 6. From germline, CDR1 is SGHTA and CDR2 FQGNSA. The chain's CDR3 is CASSRKGGAEAFF. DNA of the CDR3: TGTGCCAGCAGCCGAAAAGGGGGCGCTGAAGCTTTCTTT.

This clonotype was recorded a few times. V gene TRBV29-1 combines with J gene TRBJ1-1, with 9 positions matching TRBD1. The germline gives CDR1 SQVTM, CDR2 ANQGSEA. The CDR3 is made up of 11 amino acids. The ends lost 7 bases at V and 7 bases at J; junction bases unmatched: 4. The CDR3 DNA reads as TGCAGCGCTCGGGACAGGGTTGAAGCTTTCTTT. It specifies CSARDRVEAFF.

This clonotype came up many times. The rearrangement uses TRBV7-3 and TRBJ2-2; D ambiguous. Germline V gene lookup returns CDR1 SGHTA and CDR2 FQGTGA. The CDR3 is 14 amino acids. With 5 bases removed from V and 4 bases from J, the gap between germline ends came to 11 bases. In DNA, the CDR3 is TGTGCCAGCAGCGACGGGTTCAGCACCGGGGAGCTGTTTTTT. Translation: CASSDGFSTGELFF. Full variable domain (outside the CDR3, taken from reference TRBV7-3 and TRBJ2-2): GAGVSQTPSNKVTEKGKYVELRCDPISGHTALYWYRQSLGQGPEFLIYFQGTGAADDSGLPNDRFFAVRPEGSVSTLKIQRTERGDSAVYLCASSDGFSTGELFFGEGSRLTVL.

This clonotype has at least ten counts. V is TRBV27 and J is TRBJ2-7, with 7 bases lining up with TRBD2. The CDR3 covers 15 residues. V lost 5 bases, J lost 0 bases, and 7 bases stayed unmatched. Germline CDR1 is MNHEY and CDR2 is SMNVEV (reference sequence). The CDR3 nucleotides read TGTGCCAGCAGTAATTATGGCGGGGGCTCCTACGAGCAGTACTTC. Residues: CASSNYGGGSYEQYF.

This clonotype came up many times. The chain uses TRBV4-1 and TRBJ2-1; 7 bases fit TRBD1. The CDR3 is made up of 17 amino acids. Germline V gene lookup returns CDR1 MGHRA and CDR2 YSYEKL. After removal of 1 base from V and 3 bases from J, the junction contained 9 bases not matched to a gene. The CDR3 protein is CASSQVGQAGLYNEQFF. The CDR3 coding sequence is TGCGCCAGCAGCCAAGTCGGACAGGCGGGCCTCTACAATGAGCAGTTCTTC.

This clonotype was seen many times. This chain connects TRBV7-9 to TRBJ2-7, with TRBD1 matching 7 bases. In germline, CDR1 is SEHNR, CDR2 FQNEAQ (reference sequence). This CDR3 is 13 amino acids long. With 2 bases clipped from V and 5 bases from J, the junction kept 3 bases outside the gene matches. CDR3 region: CASSLQGDHEQYF. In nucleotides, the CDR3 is TGTGCCAGCAGCTTACAGGGGGACCACGAGCAGTACTTC.

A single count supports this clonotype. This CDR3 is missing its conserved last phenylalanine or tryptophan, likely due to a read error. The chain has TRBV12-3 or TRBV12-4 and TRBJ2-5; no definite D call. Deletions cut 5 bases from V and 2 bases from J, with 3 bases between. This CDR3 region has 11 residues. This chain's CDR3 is CASSLQETQYS. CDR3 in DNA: TGTGCCAGCAGTCTACAAGAGACCCAGTACTCC.